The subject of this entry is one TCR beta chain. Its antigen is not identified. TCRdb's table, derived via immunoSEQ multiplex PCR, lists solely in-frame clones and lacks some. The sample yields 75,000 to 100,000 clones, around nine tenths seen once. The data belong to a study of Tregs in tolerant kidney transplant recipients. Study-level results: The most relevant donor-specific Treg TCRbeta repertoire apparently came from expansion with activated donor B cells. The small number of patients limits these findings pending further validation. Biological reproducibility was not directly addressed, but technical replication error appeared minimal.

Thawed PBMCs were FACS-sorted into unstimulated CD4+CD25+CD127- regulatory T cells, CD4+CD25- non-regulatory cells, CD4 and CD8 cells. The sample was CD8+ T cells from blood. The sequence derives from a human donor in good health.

CDR3 amino acids: CSASDRGGGYTF. Written as DNA, the CDR3 is TGCAGCGCCTCGGACAGGGGGGGTGGCTACACCTTC. This rearrangement joins TRBV29-1 to TRBJ1-2; 10 positions agree with TRBD1. The V gene end was trimmed by 7 bases and the J gene end by 7 bases; junction bases not matched to a gene: 6. The CDR3 loop spans 12 amino acids. From germline, CDR1 is SQVTM and CDR2 ANQGSEA.